Each of the 21 T cell receptor beta chains below was sequenced from the same sample in a study of cytomegalovirus exposure and HLA in healthy donors. Generated by immunoSEQ multiplex PCR, the TCRdb table keeps only in-frame clones and is missing some. The sample comprises fewer than 200,000 clones, around 88% of which are singletons, and 2% to 2.5% rests with the top ten. Material for sequencing was PBMCs. These receptors were taken from a woman in her late teens or twenties in good health and CMV-seronegative.

CDR3 coding DNA: TGTGCCAGCAGTGCCACAGGGAACGGTGAAGCTTTCTTT. Translated, it gives CASSATGNGEAFF. The rearrangement joins TRBV6-1 to TRBJ1-1; possibly TRBD1 for D (6 bases). The CDR3 sequence is 13 residues long. The V gene lost 4 bases and the J gene lost 7 bases, with 13 bases spanning the gap. Germline V gene data show CDR1 as MNHNS and CDR2 as SASEGT.

The chain couples TRBV29-1 to TRBJ2-2; D gene uncertain. Looked up from germline, CDR1 is SQVTM and CDR2 is ANQGSEA. This CDR3 comprises 12 residues. Trimming removed 4 bases from V and 4 bases from J, with 7 bases in between. The CDR3 DNA follows: TGCAGCGTTGTCGGTTCCACCGGGGAGCTGTTTTTT. It encodes CSVVGSTGELFF.

The genes are TRBV7-9 and TRBJ1-1; D gene uncertain. CDR1 is SEHNR and CDR2 is FQNEAQ in the germline V gene (reference sequence). There are 15 residues in the CDR3. The germline V and J ends were trimmed by 2 bases and 0 bases, with 10 bases remaining between them. CDR3 sequence reads: CASSLYPRMNTEAFF. The CDR3 DNA sequence: TGTGCCAGCAGCTTATATCCGAGAATGAACACTGAAGCTTTCTTT.

The CDR3 spells CASSPGRGRNNSPLHF. The CDR3 bases are TGCGCCAGCAGCCCGGGCAGGGGCCGAAATAATTCACCCCTCCACTTT. The V call is TRBV5-1, the J call TRBJ1-6; TRBD1 is a possible D gene (6 bases). Germline V gene sequence: CDR1 SGHRS, CDR2 YFSETQ. V was shortened by 4 bases and J by 5 bases, with 16 bases between the two germline ends. This CDR3 contains 16 residues.

CDR3 amino acids: CASSLGQGANGYTF. CDR3 DNA: TGCGCCAGCAGCCTCGGACAGGGGGCTAATGGCTACACCTTC. J is TRBJ1-2 and V is TRBV5-1; 11 nucleotides line up with TRBD1. The trim removed 4 bases at V and 6 bases at J, leaving 5 bases unmatched. From germline, CDR1 is SGHRS and CDR2 YFSETQ. The CDR3 runs 14 residues.

This chain joins TRBV5-1 and TRBJ2-7, with 7 bases identical to TRBD1. CDR3 length: 14 amino acids. Germline lookup yields CDR1 SGHRS and CDR2 YFSETQ. The trim removed 4 bases at V and 3 bases at J, leaving 7 bases unmatched. The CDR3 DNA follows: TGCGCCAGCAGCCGCGACAGGGAGAACTACGAGCAGTACTTC. Translating gives CASSRDRENYEQYF.

In this sample, this clone turned up a few times. The chain is built from TRBV18 and TRBJ2-7; D uncertain. Germline V gives CDR1 KGHSH, CDR2 LQKENI. The CDR3 is made up of 13 amino acids. With 0 bases removed from V and 4 bases from J, the gap between germline ends came to 7 bases. In nucleotides, the CDR3 is TGTGCCAGCTCACCACCCCCCGCGTACGAGCAGTACTTC. It is translated as CASSPPPAYEQYF. The entire variable domain, with the rest obtained from reference TRBV18 and TRBJ2-7, is as follows: NAGVMQNPRHLVRRRGQEARLRCSPMKGHSHVYWYRQLPEEGLKFMVYLQKENIIDESGMPKERFSAEFPKEGPSILRIQQVVRGDSAAYFCASSPPPAYEQYFGPGTRLTVT.

This clone was observed once. The chain is built from TRBV10-2 and TRBJ1-2; 10 nucleotides match TRBD1. The V and J ends lost 10 bases and 4 bases, in that order; junction bases with no gene match: 12. CDR1 and CDR2 from the germline V gene are WSHSY and SAAADI. The CDR3 is 15 amino acids. The CDR3, as DNA: TGCGCCACTAGACAGGGGGCTCAGGAGGTCTATGGCTACACCTTC. Protein: CATRQGAQEVYGYTF.

This chain links TRBV7-9 with TRBJ1-1; no reliable D call. The CDR3 runs to 17 residues. Germline V gene data show CDR1 as SEHNR and CDR2 as FQNEAQ (reference sequence). Trimming took off 1 base at V and 0 bases at J, with 15 bases between the two ends. The CDR3: CASSLGSPREMNTEAFF. The DNA for the CDR3 is TGTGCCAGCAGCTTAGGTTCTCCCCGAGAGATGAACACTGAAGCTTTCTTT.

The chain carries TRBV5-1 and TRBJ2-1; 7 nucleotides line up with TRBD1. The CDR3 totals 16 residues. V gave up 7 bases and J gave up 4 bases; unmatched junction bases: 14. The germline V gene encodes CDR1 SGHRS and CDR2 YFSETQ. The CDR3 bases are TGCGCCAGCTCTGATACCCCCGGGACAGCTTACAATGAGCAGTTCTTC. Translated, it gives CASSDTPGTAYNEQFF.

The J gene is TRBJ2-7, the V gene TRBV30; TRBD2 agrees at 8 bases. Germline loops: CDR1 GTSNPN, CDR2 SVGIG (reference sequence). Germline trimming cut 1 base from V and 5 bases from J; bases unmatched to any gene: 10. The CDR3 consists of 15 residues. CDR3 nucleotides: TGTGCCTGGAGTGCCTTAATGGGACTAGGCGACGAGCAGTACTTC. Protein: CAWSALMGLGDEQYF.

V usage is TRBV27 and J usage is TRBJ2-1, with a possible D match to TRBD1 (5 bases). V was shortened by 10 bases and J by 3 bases, with 19 bases between the two germline ends. Germline lookup yields CDR1 MNHEY and CDR2 SMNVEV (reference sequence). This CDR3 is 15 amino acids long. The CDR3 DNA follows: TGTGCCACCTATCCGGCAGGGCCAATCTACAATGAGCAGTTCTTC. Translation: CATYPAGPIYNEQFF.

The chain has TRBV6-1 and TRBJ1-1, with 7 bases aligning to TRBD1. The V and J ends lost 8 bases and 5 bases, in that order; junction bases with no gene match: 11. This CDR3 contains 14 residues. CDR1 is MNHNS, CDR2 SASEGT, per germline. Written as DNA, the CDR3 is TGTGCCAGCGGCCCTCGGGACAGAGGGACTGAAGCTTTCTTT. It translates to CASGPRDRGTEAFF.

This chain links TRBV19 with TRBJ2-5; TRBD1 might be the D (6 bases). V was cut by 5 bases and J by 1 base, with 11 bases left in between. The germline gives CDR1 LNHDA, CDR2 SQIVND (reference sequence). This CDR3 is built from 14 residues. The CDR3 sequence is CASSLPDSQETQYF. CDR3 nucleotides: TGTGCCAGTAGTTTGCCGGACAGCCAAGAGACCCAGTACTTC. The variable domain in full, with the rest retrieved from reference TRBV19 and TRBJ2-5, is DGGITQSPKYLFRKEGQNVTLSCEQNLNHDAMYWYRQDPGQGLRLIYYSQIVNDFQKGDIAEGYSVSREKKESFPLTVTSAQKNPTAFYLCASSLPDSQETQYFGPGTRLLVL.

The rearrangement links TRBV19 to TRBJ2-7, with D tentatively TRBD1 (6 bases). Trimming removed 4 bases from V and 0 bases from J, with 10 bases in between. Germline V gene lookup returns CDR1 LNHDA and CDR2 SQIVND (reference sequence). The length of the CDR3 is 14 residues. CDR3 coding DNA: TGTGCCAGTAGTACATGGGACAACTCCTACGAGCAGTACTTC. Amino acid sequence: CASSTWDNSYEQYF.

The CDR3 DNA reads TGCGCCAGCAGCCGTCGGACTAGCGGGGGGCTTTCCTACGAGCAGTACTTC. This gives the protein CASSRRTSGGLSYEQYF. The chain couples TRBV5-1 to TRBJ2-7; 14 nucleotides line up with TRBD2. Trimming took 4 bases from V and 1 from J; bases not matched to a gene: 7. This CDR3 spans 17 amino acids. CDR1 is SGHRS, CDR2 YFSETQ, per germline.

This clone was seen once. The V call is TRBV18, the J call TRBJ2-7; 9 nucleotides match TRBD1. Germline CDR1 reads KGHSH; CDR2 reads LQKENI. CDR3 length: 15 residues. V lost 1 base to trimming and J lost 2 bases; unmatched junction nucleotides: 3. CDR3 in amino acids: CASSPQGQGPYEQYF. The CDR3 DNA follows: TGTGCCAGCTCACCACAGGGACAGGGACCCTACGAGCAGTACTTC. Drawing the rest from reference TRBV18 and TRBJ2-7, the complete variable domain is NAGVMQNPRHLVRRRGQEARLRCSPMKGHSHVYWYRQLPEEGLKFMVYLQKENIIDESGMPKERFSAEFPKEGPSILRIQQVVRGDSAAYFCASSPQGQGPYEQYFGPGTRLTVT.

This chain connects TRBV7-9 to TRBJ1-2, with 9 positions matching TRBD1. The CDR3 sequence is 17 residues long. V lost 0 bases, J lost 2 bases, and 7 bases stayed unmatched. CDR1 and CDR2 from the germline V gene are SEHNR and FQNEAQ (reference sequence). The CDR3 nucleotides are TGTGCCAGCAGCTTAGCGGGACAGGGCCCCCTAAACTATGGCTACACCTTC. Protein sequence: CASSLAGQGPLNYGYTF.

V and J are TRBV5-1 and TRBJ2-7; D may be TRBD2 (5 bases). This CDR3 comprises 13 residues. Germline V gene data show CDR1 as SGHRS and CDR2 as YFSETQ. The ends were cut back, 4 bases at V and 1 base at J, with 9 bases in the middle. CDR3 DNA: TGCGCCAGCAGCCCCACGGGATCCTACGAGCAGTACTTC. This translates into CASSPTGSYEQYF.

This chain joins TRBV5-1 and TRBJ1-3, with no clear D. The germline V gene encodes CDR1 SGHRS and CDR2 YFSETQ. The germline V and J ends were trimmed by 6 bases and 4 bases, with 17 bases remaining between them. This CDR3 region has 15 residues. The CDR3, as DNA: TGCGCCAGCACCAGCAGGCGTGAGCCAGGAAACACCATATATTTT. Its translation is CASTSRREPGNTIYF.

The table lists this clone with a few counts. The chain uses TRBV6-5 and TRBJ1-2; D perhaps matches TRBD1 (5 bases). The CDR3 consists of 13 residues. Germline CDR1 MNHEY, CDR2 SVGAGI. The V gene lost 6 bases and the J gene lost 6 bases, with 14 bases spanning the gap. The chain's CDR3 is CASRLTQGDGYTF. The DNA for the CDR3 is TGTGCCAGCAGACTTACTCAGGGTGATGGCTACACCTTC.